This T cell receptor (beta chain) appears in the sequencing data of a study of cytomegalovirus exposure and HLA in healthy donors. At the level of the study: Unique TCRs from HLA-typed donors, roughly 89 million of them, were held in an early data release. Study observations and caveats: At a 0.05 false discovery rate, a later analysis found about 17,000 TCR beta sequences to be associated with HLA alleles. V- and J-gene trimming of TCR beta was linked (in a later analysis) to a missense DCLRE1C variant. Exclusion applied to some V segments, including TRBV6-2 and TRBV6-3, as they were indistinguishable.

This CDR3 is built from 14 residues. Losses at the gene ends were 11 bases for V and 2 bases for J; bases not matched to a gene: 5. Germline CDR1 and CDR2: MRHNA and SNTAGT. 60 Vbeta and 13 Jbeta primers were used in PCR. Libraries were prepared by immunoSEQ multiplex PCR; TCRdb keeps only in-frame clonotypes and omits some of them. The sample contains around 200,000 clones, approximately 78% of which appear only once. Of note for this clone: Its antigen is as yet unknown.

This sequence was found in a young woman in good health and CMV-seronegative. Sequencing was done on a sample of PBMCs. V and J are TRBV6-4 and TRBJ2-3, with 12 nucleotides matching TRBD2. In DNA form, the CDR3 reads TGTGCCGCAGCTAGCGGGGGGGCCACAGATACGCAGTATTTT. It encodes CAAASGGATDTQYF.